In its sample, the clone carrying this TCR beta chain was seen once. In the original processing: For nucleated cells, counts were estimated from reference gene primer amplification. Sequenced by immunoSEQ multiplex PCR; TCRdb stores in-frame clones only, minus some. The V and J calls and clone size are taken from that table; D and trimming were inferred from the DNA. The data contain 80,000 to 100,000 clones, 80% of them seen just once; the ten biggest clones take up roughly 20%. The data belong to a study of blood T cell repertoires in COVID-19. Study context: T cells, B-cell-depleted T cells, or PBMCs supplied cDNA or gDNA.

The V end was cut by 0 bases, the J end by 7 bases, with 19 bases between. Germline assignment: CDR1 MGHRA and CDR2 YSYEKL. The CDR3 is made up of 16 amino acids. Sample: peripheral blood. The V call is TRBV4-1, the J call TRBJ2-7; no definite D call. The clonotype comes from a human donor in a cohort sampled during active COVID-19. CDR3 residues: CASSQDGPSRLREQYF. Written as DNA, the CDR3 is TGCGCCAGCAGCCAAGATGGGCCGTCAAGGTTAAGGGAGCAGTACTTC.